Below are 13 T cell receptor beta chains sequenced from a single sample in a study of healthy donors' naive CD4 and CD8 T cells. TCR libraries were built from about 500 ng of total RNA by linear amplification. Each CDR3 protein gets one entry after TCRdb re-called the reads with MiXCR. This sample carries roughly 200,000 distinct CDR3 sequences, around three quarters of them seen once, and the ten largest clones take around 2%. Material: naive CD4+ and CD8+ T cells sorted from blood, pooled from several donors. These TCRs come from a pool of human donors in good health; the sample pools cells from several healthy donors.

V is TRBV5-1 and J is TRBJ2-5; 10 bases are shared with TRBD2. J was trimmed by 3 bases and V by 4 bases; bases with no gene match: 6. Germline-derived CDR1 and CDR2 are SGHRS and YFSETQ. The CDR3 has 15 residues. CDR3 coding DNA: TGCGCCAGCAGCGTATCCGGGACTAGCGAAGAGACCCAGTACTTC. Residues: CASSVSGTSEETQYF.

This clonotype appeared once. As DNA, the CDR3 is TGCGCCAGCAGCCAAGATTCCGGGACCCTCCAGGGCTACACCTTC. This gives the protein CASSQDSGTLQGYTF. The chain is built from TRBV4-1 and TRBJ1-2; tentative D call: TRBD1 (5 bases). Germline CDR1 is MGHRA and CDR2 is YSYEKL. Deletions cut 0 bases from V and 8 bases from J, with 16 bases between. The CDR3 length is 15 residues.

In its sample, this clonotype was seen a few times. The chain recombines TRBV10-3 with TRBJ2-7; 10 positions agree with TRBD1. Per germline, CDR1 ENHRY and CDR2 SYGVKD. This CDR3 is 14 amino acids long. V was clipped by 2 bases and J by 4 bases; unmatched bases: 2. The CDR3: CAISEGQGEYEQYF. CDR3 nucleotide sequence: TGTGCCATCAGTGAGGGACAGGGGGAATACGAGCAGTACTTC.

This chain joins TRBV19 and TRBJ2-7, with D hard to call. This CDR3 has 15 residues. Germline-derived CDR1 and CDR2 are LNHDA and SQIVND (reference sequence). The germline V and J ends were trimmed by 0 bases and 0 bases, with 9 bases remaining between them. DNA of the CDR3: TGTGCCAGTAGTATAGATCTCCGTCTCTCCTACGAGCAGTACTTC. This sequence encodes CASSIDLRLSYEQYF.

This rearrangement joins TRBV30 to TRBJ2-1, with 7 bases lining up with TRBD1. The CDR3 sequence is 14 residues long. Trimming cost V 3 bases and J 5 bases; bases outside gene matches: 7. Germline-derived CDR1 and CDR2 are GTSNPN and SVGIG (reference sequence). CDR3 in amino acids: CAWSPGGRDNEQFF. The CDR3 nucleotides read TGTGCCTGGAGCCCAGGGGGTAGGGACAATGAGCAGTTCTTC.

A single count supports this clonotype. The V call is TRBV27, the J call TRBJ2-1; D is uncertain. This CDR3 is 13 amino acids long. Germline CDR1 is MNHEY and CDR2 is SMNVEV (reference sequence). Between the trimmed V and J ends, which lost 3 bases and 9 bases, there was a span of 12 bases. CDR3 loop: CASSLGNVGEQFF. CDR3 nucleotides: TGTGCCAGCAGTTTGGGAAACGTGGGTGAGCAGTTCTTC.

The genes are TRBV29-1 and TRBJ1-4, with TRBD1 as a possible D gene (6 bases). The CDR3 contains 14 residues. Germline V gene sequence: CDR1 SQVTM, CDR2 ANQGSEA. V was trimmed by 3 bases and J by 3 bases, leaving 11 bases between them. CDR3 in DNA: TGCAGCGTTGACCCGACAGGCGCTAATGAAAAACTGTTTTTT. Translated: CSVDPTGANEKLFF. Complete variable domain (other parts from reference TRBV29-1 and TRBJ1-4): SAVISQKPSRDICQRGTSLTIQCQVDSQVTMMFWYRQQPGQSLTLIATANQGSEATYESGFVIDKFPISRPNLTFSTLTVSNMSPEDSSIYLCSVDPTGANEKLFFGSGTQLSVL.

The V gene is TRBV30, the J gene TRBJ1-1; D is undetermined. The CDR3 is made up of 12 amino acids. Between the trimmed V and J ends, which lost 4 bases and 1 base, there was a span of 7 bases. Germline V gives CDR1 GTSNPN, CDR2 SVGIG (reference sequence). The CDR3 bases are TGTGCCTGGACGGAGAGGAACACTGAAGCTTTCTTT. Translating gives CAWTERNTEAFF.

The chain uses TRBV14 and TRBJ1-4; D unclear. V was trimmed by 2 bases and J by 4 bases, leaving 17 bases between them. CDR3 length: 17 residues. From germline, CDR1 is SGHDN and CDR2 FVKESK. CDR3 nucleotide sequence: TGTGCCAGCAGCCAATGGGGTCCGGGGAGCTTTAATGAAAAACTGTTTTTT. It codes for CASSQWGPGSFNEKLFF.

V usage is TRBV6-5 and J usage is TRBJ1-1, with 8 bases identical to TRBD1. Trimming at V came to 4 bases and at J to 1 base, leaving 2 bases not matched to a gene. CDR1 is MNHEY and CDR2 is SVGAGI in the germline V gene. The CDR3 loop spans 14 amino acids. DNA of the CDR3: TGTGCCAGCAGTTTTGGGACAGGGAACACTGAAGCTTTCTTT. It specifies CASSFGTGNTEAFF.

V and J are TRBV27 and TRBJ2-6; unclear D gene. CDR3 length: 16 amino acids. Trimming stripped 4 bases from V and 0 bases from J, with 10 bases between. CDR1 MNHEY and CDR2 SMNVEV come from the germline V gene (reference sequence). The CDR3 DNA reads as TGTGCCAGCAGTTCCTTGAGTAGCTCTGGGGCCAACGTCCTGACTTTC. It encodes CASSSLSSSGANVLTF.

This clonotype was seen only a few times. This chain connects TRBV6-5 to TRBJ2-7, with D possibly being TRBD2 (6 bases). The V end lost 5 bases, the J end lost 2 bases, and 10 bases lay between the germline ends. The CDR3 runs to 13 residues. CDR1 and CDR2 from the germline V gene are MNHEY and SVGAGI. This CDR3 is CASSRRDPYEQYF. The CDR3 nucleotides read TGTGCCAGCAGTAGGAGGGATCCCTACGAGCAGTACTTC.

The J gene is TRBJ1-5, the V gene TRBV29-1; 9 positions match TRBD1. The V and J ends lost 2 bases and 1 base, in that order; junction bases with no gene match: 0. This CDR3 contains 14 residues. Germline V gives CDR1 SQVTM, CDR2 ANQGSEA. CDR3 sequence reads: CSVETGGSNQPQHF. The CDR3 nucleotides are TGCAGCGTTGAAACAGGGGGCAGCAATCAGCCCCAGCATTTT.